The 21 T cell receptor beta chains presented below share a single source sample, sequenced in a study of blood T cell repertoires in COVID-19. Sequenced by immunoSEQ multiplex PCR; TCRdb stores in-frame clones only, minus some. The profile covers about 91,000 clones, with around 88% appearing a single time and roughly 8.1% taken by the ten largest. The sample taken for sequencing was peripheral blood. The receptors here all came from an older woman with acute or convalescent COVID-19.

To note about this clone: The junction departs from the called germline gene at one end, perhaps through a read error. The chain recombines TRBV4-1 with TRBJ2-7; D unresolved. The germline gives CDR1 MGHRA, CDR2 YSYEKL. This CDR3 region has 14 residues. The CDR3 region has the DNA TGCGCCAGCAGCCAAGCGGCAGAGCCACAGTTGATTTCCTTC. It is translated as CASSQAAEPQLISF.

This clone has a handful of counts. The chain has TRBV12-3 or TRBV12-4 and TRBJ1-2; D perhaps matches TRBD1 (5 bases). The CDR3 is 13 residues long. Trimming took 8 bases from V and 3 from J, leaving 13 bases between them. CDR3 residues: CASHLQGDYGYTF. CDR3 sequence (DNA): TGTGCCAGCCACCTCCAGGGTGACTATGGCTACACCTTC.

The chain uses TRBV11-3 and TRBJ2-2; D is possibly TRBD1 (6 bases). In germline, CDR1 is SGHNT, CDR2 YENEEA. Trimming cost V 0 bases and J 2 bases, with 7 bases left between them. The CDR3 covers 15 residues. The CDR3 spells CASSLDRGNTGELFF. The CDR3 region has the DNA TGTGCCAGCAGCTTAGACAGGGGAAACACCGGGGAGCTGTTTTTT.

The V and J genes are TRBV3-1 (or the pseudogene TRBV3-2) and TRBJ2-5; unclear D gene. The CDR3 loop spans 15 amino acids. Germline V gene lookup returns CDR1 LGHDT and CDR2 YNNKEL (reference sequence). V was cut by 1 base and J by 7 bases, with 16 bases left in between. The CDR3 sequence is CASSQVWIQKRTQYF. The CDR3 DNA follows: TGTGCCAGCAGCCAAGTCTGGATCCAGAAGCGGACCCAGTACTTC.

This clone was counted between two and nine times. This sequence joins TRBV6-5 and TRBJ2-7; maybe TRBD1 (5 bases). CDR3 size: 13 residues. In germline, CDR1 is MNHEY, CDR2 SVGAGI. Trimming removed 2 bases at V and 1 base at J, with 6 bases between. The CDR3 here is CASSYPGSYEQYF. Here the CDR3 DNA reads TGTGCCAGCAGTTACCCAGGGTCCTACGAGCAGTACTTC.

V is TRBV9 and J is TRBJ2-1; maybe TRBD2 (6 bases). The germline V gene encodes CDR1 SGDLS and CDR2 YYNGEE. The CDR3 totals 13 residues. Deletions cut 0 bases from V and 8 bases from J, with 9 bases between. The CDR3 DNA follows: TGTGCCAGCAGCGTAGCATGGGGGGATGAGCAGTTCTTC. It specifies CASSVAWGDEQFF.

The J gene is TRBJ1-2, the V gene TRBV5-1; no firm D call. The germline V and J ends were trimmed by 4 bases and 8 bases, with 15 bases remaining between them. The CDR3 spans 13 residues. The germline gives CDR1 SGHRS, CDR2 YFSETQ. CDR3 residues: CASSPGEGQGYTF. The CDR3 DNA reads TGCGCCAGCAGCCCCGGGGAGGGCCAAGGCTACACCTTC.

The genes are TRBV7-9 and TRBJ1-4, with 10 bases identical to TRBD1. Germline loops: CDR1 SEHNR, CDR2 FQNEAQ (reference sequence). V gave up 7 bases and J gave up 8 bases; unmatched junction bases: 7. CDR3 length: 14 amino acids. The chain's CDR3 is CASTETGGLEKLFF. The CDR3 nucleotides are TGTGCCAGCACCGAGACAGGGGGCTTAGAAAAACTGTTTTTT.

The chain links TRBV28 to TRBJ2-4; 10 bases match TRBD2. Trimming at V came to 6 bases and at J to 6 bases, leaving 8 bases not matched to a gene. The CDR3 consists of 15 residues. Germline CDR1 MDHEN, CDR2 SYDVKM. This CDR3 reads CASRTPSGSRNIQYF. The DNA of the CDR3 is TGTGCCAGCAGAACCCCTAGCGGGAGTAGAAACATTCAGTACTTC.

This clone showed up just a few times. The rearrangement joins TRBV13 to TRBJ2-7; 7 bases match TRBD1. Germline loops: CDR1 PRHDT, CDR2 FYEKMQ (reference sequence). The CDR3 is 15 amino acids. Trimming at V came to 4 bases and at J to 4 bases, leaving 10 bases not matched to a gene. This chain's CDR3 is CASSSPQTGKYEQYF. Written as DNA, the CDR3 is TGTGCCAGCAGCTCCCCTCAGACAGGGAAATACGAGCAGTACTTC.

CDR3 in DNA: TGTGCCAGCAGTCCCACATCCCCGGGAGGGCTTGCCAAAAACATTCAGTACTTC. It yields the protein CASSPTSPGGLAKNIQYF. V usage is TRBV27 and J usage is TRBJ2-4, with 8 bases aligning to TRBD2. Germline loops: CDR1 MNHEY, CDR2 SMNVEV (reference sequence). Germline trimming cut 5 bases from V and 1 base from J; bases unmatched to any gene: 13. The CDR3 spans 18 residues.

This rearrangement joins TRBV5-1 to TRBJ2-6; tentatively, D is TRBD1 (6 bases). V was clipped by 7 bases and J by 0 bases, with 11 bases between them. The CDR3 runs to 15 residues. Germline values: CDR1 SGHRS, CDR2 YFSETQ. CDR3 bases: TGCGCCAGCCAGGGGATAGGCTCTGGGGCCAACGTCCTGACTTTC. This gives the protein CASQGIGSGANVLTF. The full variable domain, its missing parts supplied by reference TRBV5-1 and TRBJ2-6, is KAGVTQTPRYLIKTRGQQVTLSCSPISGHRSVSWYQQTPGQGLQFLFEYFSETQRNKGNFPGRFSGRQFSNSRSEMNVSTLELGDSALYLCASQGIGSGANVLTFGAGSRLTVL.

The chain combines TRBV7-3 with TRBJ1-2; tentative D call: TRBD1 (6 bases). The germline V gene has CDR1 SGHTA and CDR2 FQGTGA. The CDR3 runs to 13 residues. The ends were cut back, 5 bases at V and 4 bases at J, with 11 bases in the middle. The CDR3 nucleotides read TGTGCCAGCAGCCGTGGACAGCTCTATGGCTACACCTTC. This encodes CASSRGQLYGYTF. Full variable domain (missing parts from reference TRBV7-3 and TRBJ1-2): GAGVSQTPSNKVTEKGKYVELRCDPISGHTALYWYRQSLGQGPEFLIYFQGTGAADDSGLPNDRFFAVRPEGSVSTLKIQRTERGDSAVYLCASSRGQLYGYTFGSGTRLTVV.

This clone is a singleton in its sample. In DNA form, the CDR3 reads TGTGCCAGCAGTTTACGGTGGGACTTTGGCTACACCTTC. This gives the protein CASSLRWDFGYTF. The V call is TRBV12-3 or TRBV12-4, the J call TRBJ1-2; a weak D match, TRBD1 (5 bases). This CDR3 comprises 13 residues. The V and J ends lost 2 bases and 7 bases respectively, with 11 bases between them.

V is TRBV5-1 and J is TRBJ1-6; D gene unclear. The V and J ends lost 1 base and 5 bases respectively, with 16 bases between them. The CDR3 is 17 amino acids. The germline gives CDR1 SGHRS, CDR2 YFSETQ. CDR3: CASSLNPRPPNNSPLHF. CDR3 nucleotide sequence: TGCGCCAGCAGCTTGAACCCGAGGCCCCCTAATAATTCACCCCTCCACTTT.

The chain joins TRBV7-3 to TRBJ2-1; 8 bases are a match to TRBD2. CDR3 length: 16 residues. Germline V gene lookup returns CDR1 SGHTA and CDR2 FQGTGA. V was pared by 2 bases and J by 5 bases, with 8 bases of the junction left unmatched. CDR3 sequence (DNA): TGTGCCAGCAGCTTAGACGTTCGGGGGGGTAACAATGAGCAGTTCTTC. The encoded protein is CASSLDVRGGNNEQFF.

Here the CDR3 reads CATSRGQGASTGELFF. In nucleotides, the CDR3 is TGTGCCACCAGCAGAGGACAGGGGGCCAGCACCGGGGAGCTGTTTTTT. The V call is TRBV15, the J call TRBJ2-2, with 10 nucleotides matching TRBD1. The trim removed 1 base at V and 4 bases at J, leaving 3 bases unmatched. The germline CDR1 and CDR2 sequences are LNHNV and YYDKDF (reference sequence). This CDR3 has 16 amino acids.

V is TRBV18 and J is TRBJ2-7, with 8 bases that match TRBD1. Per the germline V gene, CDR1 is KGHSH and CDR2 is LQKENI. This CDR3 has 14 amino acids. After removal of 3 bases from V and 0 bases from J, the junction contained 1 base not matched to a gene. The CDR3 DNA reads as TGTGCCAGCTCACCGGACAGGGACTCCTACGAGCAGTACTTC. Its protein is CASSPDRDSYEQYF.

CDR3 in DNA: TGTGCCAGCAGTCCACGGACAGGAGAAAGGTTGTTCTTT. Translated: CASSPRTGERLFF. The chain links TRBV6-5 to TRBJ1-1, with TRBD1 matching over 7 bases. Per germline, CDR1 MNHEY and CDR2 SVGAGI. V lost 5 bases and J lost 14; bases outside the gene matches: 14. The CDR3 has 13 amino acids.

The CDR3 region has the DNA TGTGCCAGCAGCCCAGGACCGACAGGGAATCAGCCCCAGCATTTT. Amino acid sequence: CASSPGPTGNQPQHF. The V and J genes are TRBV5-4 and TRBJ1-5, with 7 nucleotides matching TRBD1. Germline V lookup: CDR1 SGHNT, CDR2 YYREEE (reference sequence). The CDR3 sequence is 15 residues long. The ends lost 4 bases at V and 4 bases at J; junction bases unmatched: 8.

The chain uses TRBV5-1 and TRBJ1-2; 9 nucleotides agree with TRBD1. Germline CDR1 reads SGHRS; CDR2 reads YFSETQ. The junction had 23 bases not matched to a gene; V was cut back by 7 bases and J by 4 bases. This CDR3 is built from 19 residues. CDR3 sequence reads: CASGRTTGTGFFLSYGYTF. The CDR3 DNA follows: TGCGCCAGCGGACGAACCACCGGGACAGGGTTTTTTCTGTCCTATGGCTACACCTTC.